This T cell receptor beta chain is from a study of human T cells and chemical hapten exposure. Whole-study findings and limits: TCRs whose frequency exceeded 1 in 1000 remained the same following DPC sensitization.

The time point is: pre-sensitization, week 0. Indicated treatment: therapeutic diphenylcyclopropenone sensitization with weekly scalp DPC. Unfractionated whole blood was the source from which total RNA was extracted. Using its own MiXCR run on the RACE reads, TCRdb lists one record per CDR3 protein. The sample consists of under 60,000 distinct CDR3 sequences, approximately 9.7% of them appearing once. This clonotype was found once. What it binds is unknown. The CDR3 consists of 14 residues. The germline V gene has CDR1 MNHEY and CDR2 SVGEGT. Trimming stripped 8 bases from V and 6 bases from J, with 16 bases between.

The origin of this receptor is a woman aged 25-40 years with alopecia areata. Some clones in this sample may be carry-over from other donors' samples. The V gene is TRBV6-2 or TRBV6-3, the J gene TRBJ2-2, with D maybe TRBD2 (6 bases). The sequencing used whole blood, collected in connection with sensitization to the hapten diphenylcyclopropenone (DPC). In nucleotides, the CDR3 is TGTGCCAGCCTGATACGGGGGAATGCCGGGGAGCTGTTTTTT. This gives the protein CASLIRGNAGELFF.